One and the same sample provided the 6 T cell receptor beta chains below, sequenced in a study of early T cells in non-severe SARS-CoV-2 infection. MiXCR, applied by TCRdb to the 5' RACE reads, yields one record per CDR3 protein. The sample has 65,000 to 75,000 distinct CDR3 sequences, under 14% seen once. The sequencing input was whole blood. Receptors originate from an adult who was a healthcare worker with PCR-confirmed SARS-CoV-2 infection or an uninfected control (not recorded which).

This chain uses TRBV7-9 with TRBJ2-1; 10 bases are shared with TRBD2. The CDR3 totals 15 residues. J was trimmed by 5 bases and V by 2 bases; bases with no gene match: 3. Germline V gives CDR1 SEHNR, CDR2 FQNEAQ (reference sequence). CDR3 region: CASSLTSGIDNEQFF. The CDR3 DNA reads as TGTGCCAGCAGCTTAACTAGCGGGATCGACAATGAGCAGTTCTTC.

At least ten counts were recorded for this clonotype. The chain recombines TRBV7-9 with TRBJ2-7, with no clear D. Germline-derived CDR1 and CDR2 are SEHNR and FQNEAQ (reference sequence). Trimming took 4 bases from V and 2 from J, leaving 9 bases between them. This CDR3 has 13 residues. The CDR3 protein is CASSSPATYEQYF. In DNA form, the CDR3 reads TGTGCCAGCAGCTCCCCCGCCACCTACGAGCAGTACTTC.

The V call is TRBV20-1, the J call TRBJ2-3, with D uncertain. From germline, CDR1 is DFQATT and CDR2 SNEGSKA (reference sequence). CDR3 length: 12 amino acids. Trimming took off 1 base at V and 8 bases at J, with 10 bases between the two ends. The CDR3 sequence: CSARGLAATQYF. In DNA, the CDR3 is TGCAGTGCTAGAGGCTTAGCAGCTACGCAGTATTTT.

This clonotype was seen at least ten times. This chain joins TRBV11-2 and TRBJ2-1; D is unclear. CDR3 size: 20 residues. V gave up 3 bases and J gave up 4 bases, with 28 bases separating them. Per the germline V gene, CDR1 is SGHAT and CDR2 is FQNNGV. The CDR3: CASSFPVEPTFPISYNEQFF. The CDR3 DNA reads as TGTGCCAGCAGCTTCCCCGTGGAGCCTACGTTCCCGATATCGTACAATGAGCAGTTCTTC.

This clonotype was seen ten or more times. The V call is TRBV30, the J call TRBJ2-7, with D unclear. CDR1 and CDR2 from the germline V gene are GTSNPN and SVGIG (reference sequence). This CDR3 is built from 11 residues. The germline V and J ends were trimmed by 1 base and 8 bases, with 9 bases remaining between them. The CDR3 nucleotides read TGTGCCTGGAGTGACACGTACCAGCAGTACTTC. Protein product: CAWSDTYQQYF. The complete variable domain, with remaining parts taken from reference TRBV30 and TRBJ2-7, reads SQTIHQWPATLVQPVGSPLSLECTVEGTSNPNLYWYRQAAGRGLQLLFYSVGIGQISSEVPQNLSASRPQDRQFILSSKKLLLSDSGFYLCAWSDTYQQYFGPGTRLTVT.

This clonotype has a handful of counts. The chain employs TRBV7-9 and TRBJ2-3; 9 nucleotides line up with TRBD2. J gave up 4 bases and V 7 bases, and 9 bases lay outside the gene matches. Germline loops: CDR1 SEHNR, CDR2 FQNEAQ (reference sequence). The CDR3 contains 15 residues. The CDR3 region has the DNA TGTGCCAGCAAGCGCGGGGGGGCCAATGCAGATACGCAGTATTTT. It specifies CASKRGGANADTQYF. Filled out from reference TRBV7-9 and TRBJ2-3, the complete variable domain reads DTGVSQNPRHKITKRGQNVTFRCDPISEHNRLYWYRQTLGQGPEFLTYFQNEAQLEKSRLLSDRFSAERPKGSFSTLEIQRTEQGDSAMYLCASKRGGANADTQYFGPGTRLTVL.